A few counts support the clone carrying this T cell receptor (beta chain). The sample comes from a study of blood T cells in healthy people across ages. A J-beta primer mix and a sample-barcoded 5' primer were used in a second PCR of about 7 to 12 cycles. TCRdb re-called the 5' RACE reads through MiXCR, storing one row per CDR3 protein. The sample lists 650,000 or so distinct CDR3 sequences; approximately 52% were seen once. This CDR3 spans 14 amino acids. Germline loops: CDR1 MGHRA, CDR2 YSYEKL. With 3 bases removed from V and 3 bases from J, the gap between germline ends came to 12 bases. The chain couples TRBV4-1 to TRBJ2-7; D is tentatively TRBD1 or TRBD2 (5 bases each). This TCR was recovered from an elderly woman in good health. The sample was blood. For the CDR3, the DNA is TGCGCCAGCAGCCAGGGGACCAGTCGCTACGAGCAGTACTTC. The encoded protein is CASSQGTSRYEQYF.